This entry concerns a single T cell receptor (beta chain). What it binds is unknown. This specimen belongs to a study of shared clonotypes between healthy human individuals. Study-wide findings and caveats: Relative to clonotypes present in all four donors, those not shared had lower generation probabilities.

Only in-frame clones appear in the TCRdb table, and some are missing; sequencing was by immunoSEQ multiplex PCR. The sample has about 610,000 clones, about 96% seen once. V trimming: 4 bases; J trimming: 5 bases; junction bases outside the gene matches: 14. The CDR3 runs 17 residues. CDR1 is SGHRS and CDR2 is YFSETQ in the germline V gene. J is TRBJ2-5 and V is TRBV5-1, with 10 bases identical to TRBD2. Material: naive CD4+ T cells sorted from blood. Subset: CD45RA+ positively selected. This TCR came from a woman in her 30s in good health. In DNA, the CDR3 is TGCGCCAGCAGCCGGCGGGCTAGCGGGAGAGGTGGGGAGACCCAGTACTTC. Translation: CASSRRASGRGGETQYF.